The clone carrying this T cell receptor beta chain was detected once. Its cognate antigen is unknown. These data originate in a study of cytomegalovirus exposure and HLA in healthy donors. General study points: Immune exposure was documented only through CMV serostatus.

A multiplex PCR was run with 60 Vbeta primers and 13 Jbeta primers. The table came from immunoSEQ multiplex PCR; TCRdb's copy has only in-frame clones and leaves some out. Among roughly 57,000 clones listed, about 80% were seen once. Per germline, CDR1 MNHNY and CDR2 SVGAGI (reference sequence). This CDR3 is 15 amino acids long. V lost 7 bases and J lost 1, with 14 bases in between. This chain connects TRBV6-6 to TRBJ2-4, with D tentatively TRBD2 (6 bases). Sample: PBMCs. The source is a man aged 45-65 years in good health and CMV-seronegative. The CDR3 DNA reads as TGTGCCAGCACCATAAATGGGAGGGCCAAAAACATTCAGTACTTC. This sequence encodes CASTINGRAKNIQYF.